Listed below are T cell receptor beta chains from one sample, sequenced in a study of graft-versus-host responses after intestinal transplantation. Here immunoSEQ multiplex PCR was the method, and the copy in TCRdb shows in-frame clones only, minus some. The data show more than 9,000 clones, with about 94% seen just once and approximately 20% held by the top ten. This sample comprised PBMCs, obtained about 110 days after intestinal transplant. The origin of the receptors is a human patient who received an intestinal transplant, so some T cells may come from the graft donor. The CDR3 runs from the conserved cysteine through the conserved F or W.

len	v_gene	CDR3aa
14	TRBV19	CASSASSPTDTQYF
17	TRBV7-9	CASSPTSSGRARNEQFF
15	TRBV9	CASSPPGAGGNEQYF
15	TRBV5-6	CARSLWGTGLGEQYF
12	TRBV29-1	CSVELVRAEAFF
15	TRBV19	CASSIVGGGNQPQHF
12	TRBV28	CASRTDSYEQYF
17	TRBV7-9	CASSHPRRGRANEKLFF
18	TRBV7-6	CASSLAAGTLHRYHEQYF
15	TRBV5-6	CASSSGQGEVGELFF
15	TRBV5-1	CASSLERTGRSGYTF
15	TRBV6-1	CASSELPAGAGELFF
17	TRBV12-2	CASRLACLAVNTGELFF
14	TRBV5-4	CASSLTTGITEAFF
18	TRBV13	CASSTQESGRENTGELFF
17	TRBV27	CASSLYPGTSNTGELFF
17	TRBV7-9	CASSPRVGVSGNTEAFF
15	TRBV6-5	CASSYSEADGQPQHF
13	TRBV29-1	CSVLMRMNTEAFF
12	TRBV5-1	CASSVGSTEAFF
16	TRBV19	CASSIGFVLGTDTQYF
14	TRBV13	CASSPGQGEDTQYF
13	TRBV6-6	CASSYAGAYGYTF
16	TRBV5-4	CASSALGLAGENEQFF
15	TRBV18	CASSPQIGTSYEQYF
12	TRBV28	CASSLETGELFF
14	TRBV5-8	CASSRLAGWDTQYF
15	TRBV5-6	CASSLVPGGYNEQFF
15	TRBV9	CASSPTNTGVYGYTF
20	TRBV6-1	CASSEWGMDRGRYSNQPQHF
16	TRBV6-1	CASSEVRGTVDSPLHF
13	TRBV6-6	CASSRQFQETQYF
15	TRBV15	CATSRGWRENTEAFF
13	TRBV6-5	CASSYDPEATQYF
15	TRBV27	CASSRGGGTKNIQYF
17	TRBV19	CASRVGWGASQNTEAFF
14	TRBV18	CASSTKETGTEAFF
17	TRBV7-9	CASSKGSGTGKTGELFF
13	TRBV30	CAWSDQYNQPQHF
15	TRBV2	CASGWTSGTSYEQYF
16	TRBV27	CASSLVPGGGTDTQYF
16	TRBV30	CAWRDKPGQGPEKLFF
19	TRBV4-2	CASGGWGLAGADSWGEQFF
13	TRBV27	CASSLLATDTQYF